This TCR beta chain was captured in a study of cytomegalovirus exposure and HLA in healthy donors. Study overall: Early released data comprised some 85 million unique TCRs from HLA-typed donors. Researchers found that around 80% of under 450 genotyped donors fell within the Caucasian-associated ancestry cluster. Study-wide findings and caveats: A later analysis linked a missense DCLRE1C variant to TCR beta V- and J-gene trimming.

Vbeta (60) and Jbeta (13) primers were used in the PCR. TCRdb keeps only in-frame clones here, not all; method: immunoSEQ multiplex PCR. Found here are some 180,000 clones, around four fifths of them singletons; the top ten hold about 1.5%. This clone occurred once. Its antigen remains unidentified. The trim removed 0 bases at V and 7 bases at J, leaving 1 base unmatched. This CDR3 region has 14 residues. Germline V gives CDR1 SGDLS, CDR2 YYNGEE. Among the donors, all were healthy bone marrow donors. Sequenced material: PBMCs. The V gene is TRBV9, the J gene TRBJ1-4, with TRBD1 matching 9 bases. This TCR derives from a young man in good health and CMV-seronegative. The CDR3 region is CASSVGTGVEKLFF. The CDR3 bases are TGTGCCAGCAGCGTAGGGACAGGGGTTGAAAAACTGTTTTTT.